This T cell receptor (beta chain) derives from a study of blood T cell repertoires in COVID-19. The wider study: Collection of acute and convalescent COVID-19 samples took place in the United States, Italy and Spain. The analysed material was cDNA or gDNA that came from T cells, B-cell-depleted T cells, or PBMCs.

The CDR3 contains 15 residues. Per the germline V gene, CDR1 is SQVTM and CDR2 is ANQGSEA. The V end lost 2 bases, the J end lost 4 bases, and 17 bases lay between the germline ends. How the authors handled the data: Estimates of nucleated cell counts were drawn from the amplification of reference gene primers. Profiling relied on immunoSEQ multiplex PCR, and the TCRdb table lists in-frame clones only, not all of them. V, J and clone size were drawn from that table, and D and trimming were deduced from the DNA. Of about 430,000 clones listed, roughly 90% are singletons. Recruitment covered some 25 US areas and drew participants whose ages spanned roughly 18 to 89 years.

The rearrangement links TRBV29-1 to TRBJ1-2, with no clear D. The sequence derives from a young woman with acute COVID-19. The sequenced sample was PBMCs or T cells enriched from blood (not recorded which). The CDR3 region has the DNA TGCAGCGTTGAAACCCAACTCCAAAGCGGCTATGGCTACACCTTC. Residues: CSVETQLQSGYGYTF.